Listed below are T cell receptor beta chains from one sample, sequenced in a study of blood T cell repertoires in COVID-19. TCRdb's copy holds only in-frame clones and misses some; the assay was immunoSEQ multiplex PCR. The sample lists about 200,000 clones, approximately 80% occurring once. Sequencing used peripheral blood. Every receptor here comes from a woman of 80 years or more with acute or convalescent COVID-19. Each CDR3 is given with its conserved first and last residue. The D gene is left open where the match is weak. Size is omitted from some rows. Given values are once, few, many or a class for expanded clones.

j_call	d_call	v_call	clone_size	cdr3_nt	cdr3_aa
TRBJ2-2	-	TRBV5-4	-	TGTGCCAGCAGCTTAGGCCCACAGGGCCCGAACACCGGGGAGCTGTTTTTT	CASSLGPQGPNTGELFF
TRBJ2-7	TRBD1	TRBV11-3	-	TGTGCCAGCAGCTTAGATTCAACAGGGGGCTCCTACGAGCAGTACTTC	CASSLDSTGGSYEQYF
TRBJ1-4	-	TRBV11-2	-	TGTGCCAGCAGCTTCTGGGGGCTTGGGCTTAATGAAAAACTGTTTTTT	CASSFWGLGLNEKLFF
TRBJ2-7	TRBD1	TRBV5-6	once	TGTGCCAGCAGCTTCTCCAGGACAGGAGGCGACTCCGAGCAGTACTTC	CASSFSRTGGDSEQYF
TRBJ1-6	TRBD1	TRBV11-3	-	TGTGCCAGCAGCCAAGGGGACAGCAATTCACCCCTCCACTTT	CASSQGDSNSPLHF
TRBJ1-1	-	TRBV30	-	TGTGCCTGGAGTGCCGTACAGATGAACACTGAAGCTTTCTTT	CAWSAVQMNTEAFF
TRBJ2-1	-	TRBV3-1/TRBV3-2	-	TGTGCCAGCAGCCAGCCCCTATCGGTGCCCCAATACAATGAGCAGTTCTTC	CASSQPLSVPQYNEQFF
TRBJ2-1	TRBD2	TRBV11-2	few	TGTGCCAGCAGCGCACGGACTAGCGGGTTTTACAATGAGCAGTTCTTC	CASSARTSGFYNEQFF
TRBJ1-3	TRBD1	TRBV7-2	-	TGTGCCAGCAGCTATTCGACAGGGGCAGGAAACACCATATATTTT	CASSYSTGAGNTIYF
TRBJ2-3	-	TRBV20-1	-	TGCAGTGCTAGTCCCTTGGACGGGGGTGGCACAGATACGCAGTATTTT	CSASPLDGGGTDTQYF
TRBJ1-4	TRBD1	TRBV7-6	-	TGTGCCAGCAGCTTAGGACAGGGAGGAACTAATGAAAAACTGTTTTTT	CASSLGQGGTNEKLFF
TRBJ1-2	-	TRBV7-9	-	TGTGCCAGCAGCTTAGGGGTAGGACAGCCCGACTATGGCTACACCTTC	CASSLGVGQPDYGYTF
TRBJ2-3	TRBD2	TRBV7-2	-	TGTGCCAGCAATTCCCCACGGGGGGGTACAGATACGCAGTATTTT	CASNSPRGGTDTQYF
TRBJ2-7	-	TRBV10-3	-	TGTGCCATCAGTGGATCCGAGAGCTCCTACGAGCAGTACTTC	CAISGSESSYEQYF
TRBJ1-1	-	TRBV6-2/TRBV6-3	few	TGTGCCAGCAGTTACTCCAACAGGGACACTGAAGCTTTCTTT	CASSYSNRDTEAFF
TRBJ1-6	-	TRBV7-9	-	TGTGCCAGCAGCTTGGGGGGACTGGGGTCACCCCTCCACTTT	CASSLGGLGSPLHF
TRBJ1-6	TRBD1	TRBV19	-	TGTGCCAGCGGGGGGACAGGGGGCAATTCACCCCTCCACTTT	CASGGTGGNSPLHF
TRBJ2-1	-	TRBV19	-	TGTGCCAGTAGTATTAACGGGGAAAATGAGCAGTTCTTC	CASSINGENEQFF
TRBJ1-4	-	TRBV2	-	TGTGCCAGCAGTGAGAGGTCTTCCCGCGATACTAATGAAAAACTGTTTTTT	CASSERSSRDTNEKLFF
TRBJ2-1	TRBD1	TRBV5-1	once	TGCGCCAGCAGCTCTGACAGGGGGAATGAGCAGTTCTTC	CASSSDRGNEQFF
TRBJ2-3	-	TRBV5-6	-	TGTGCCAGCAGCGGGGGCGAGGGGGTACTTATCACAGATACGCAGTATTTT	CASSGGEGVLITDTQYF
TRBJ1-1	-	TRBV12-5	-	TGTGCTAGTGGTTTCGACAGGAACACTGAAGCTTTCTTT	CASGFDRNTEAFF
TRBJ1-3	-	TRBV6-5	-	TGTGCCAGCAGTTACTCGGCAGGGCTTAGAGGAAACACCATATATTTT	CASSYSAGLRGNTIYF
TRBJ2-3	TRBD2	TRBV3-1/TRBV3-2	once	TGTGCCAGCAGCCGGGGGGGGACTGCGGGCGGAGATACGCAGTATTTT	CASSRGGTAGGDTQYF
TRBJ2-7	TRBD1	TRBV28	few	TGTGCCAGCAGAACCAGGGGGCGTTGGAGCGAGCAGTACTTC	CASRTRGRWSEQYF
TRBJ2-1	TRBD2	TRBV7-3	-	TGTGCCAGCAGCTTAAACGGTGCGGGGGGGACCTACAATGAGCAGTTCTTC	CASSLNGAGGTYNEQFF
TRBJ2-6	-	TRBV10-3	few	TGTGCCATCACGAGCTCTGGGGCCAACGTCCTGACTTTC	CAITSSGANVLTF
TRBJ1-2	TRBD1	TRBV29-1	-	TGCATCTCGACAGGGGAGGTGGATGGCTACACCTTC	CISTGEVDGYTF
TRBJ1-1	-	TRBV29-1	-	TGCAGCGTTTTCGGGGGACTCCTCTCAGGGAACACTGAAGCTTTCTTT	CSVFGGLLSGNTEAFF
TRBJ2-3	-	TRBV6-2/TRBV6-3	-	TGTGCCAGCAGCCTATTGGATACGCAGTATTTT	CASSLLDTQYF
TRBJ2-3	-	TRBV3-1/TRBV3-2	-	TGTGCCAGCAGCCAAGTAGCCGGAGGGTACTTGGGGGATACGCAGTATTTT	CASSQVAGGYLGDTQYF
TRBJ1-2	-	TRBV3-1/TRBV3-2	-	TGTGCCAGCAGCCAAGTGTCAGGACTTAACTATGGCTACACCTTC	CASSQVSGLNYGYTF
TRBJ2-1	TRBD1	TRBV7-2	-	TGTGCCAGCAGCTCCGGGACCAGGGGGAATGAGCAGTTCTTC	CASSSGTRGNEQFF
TRBJ2-1	-	TRBV24-1	-	TGTGCCACCAGTGATTGGGGATTTCAGGGGGAGGACAATGAGCAGTTCTTC	CATSDWGFQGEDNEQFF
TRBJ1-5	TRBD1	TRBV19	few	TGTGCCAGCGCCACCCTACTAGGGGACAGATTCAATCAGCCCCAGCATTTT	CASATLLGDRFNQPQHF
TRBJ2-1	TRBD2	TRBV14	-	TGTCTTTTTAGCGGGAGGGGAAACAATGAGCAGTTCTTC	CLFSGRGNNEQFF
TRBJ1-2	-	TRBV2	-	TGTGCCACCTTCCGGGACTCTAACTATGGCTACACCTTC	CATFRDSNYGYTF
TRBJ1-3	-	TRBV6-5	-	TGTGCCAGCAGTTACTCCGTCGCGGGTGGAAACACCATATATTTT	CASSYSVAGGNTIYF
TRBJ1-4	-	TRBV3-1/TRBV3-2	-	TGTGCCAGCAGCCAACGGGGTACTAATGAAAAACTGTTTTTT	CASSQRGTNEKLFF
TRBJ2-5	TRBD2	TRBV18	-	TGTGCCAGTAACAGCGGGAGAGTCCCAGAGACCCAGTACTTC	CASNSGRVPETQYF
TRBJ1-2	TRBD1	TRBV19	-	TGTGCCAGTAAAACGACAGGGGAAGTTAACTATGGCTACACCTTC	CASKTTGEVNYGYTF
TRBJ1-4	-	TRBV18	-	TGTGCCAGCTCACCAGGGACAACTGAAAAACTGTTTTTT	CASSPGTTEKLFF
TRBJ2-5	TRBD2	TRBV5-1	-	TGCGCCAGCAGCTTGGCCCCCAGCGGGGGACAAGAGACCCAGTACTTC	CASSLAPSGGQETQYF
TRBJ2-7	-	TRBV2	-	TGTGCCAGCAGTGCTACTCCCGAGCAGTACTTC	CASSATPEQYF
TRBJ1-4	-	TRBV25-1	-	TGTGCCAGCAGTGAAAGACAGGAAAAACTGTTTTTT	CASSERQEKLFF
TRBJ2-3	-	TRBV24-1	-	TGTGCCACCAGTGATTTGCGGGGCACAGATACGCAGTATTTT	CATSDLRGTDTQYF